Listed below are T cell receptor beta chains from one sample, sequenced in a study of shared clonotypes between healthy human individuals. Assay used: immunoSEQ multiplex PCR; TCRdb lists only in-frame clones, some missing. Of about 2.4 million clones in the sample, 93% were seen once. The sample consisted of naive CD4+ T cells from PBMCs. Source of these receptors: a young man in good health. Some clones in this sample may be carry-over from other donors' samples. Each CDR3 is given without its conserved first and last residue. A D gene is named only where the DNA matches it firmly.

d_gene: NA; v_gene: TRBV7-9; CDR3aa: ASSLRGGSYNEQF
d_gene: NA; v_gene: TRBV5-1; CDR3aa: ASSLASDTFYGYT
d_gene: NA; v_gene: TRBV2; CDR3aa: ASREATEAF
d_gene: NA; v_gene: TRBV6-5; CDR3aa: ASSLGNLGNQPQH
d_gene: NA; v_gene: TRBV4-1; CDR3aa: ASSQDGAADYNEQF
d_gene: NA; v_gene: TRBV30; CDR3aa: AWSSGSGEQF
d_gene: TRBD2; v_gene: TRBV28; CDR3aa: ASSLVSSAGPRTSGIQGMGTQY
d_gene: NA; v_gene: TRBV7-2; CDR3aa: ASSLGIGGYGYT
d_gene: TRBD1; v_gene: TRBV28; CDR3aa: ASSLFGTGLVNEQF
d_gene: TRBD1; v_gene: TRBV9; CDR3aa: ASSGGTGNEQY
d_gene: TRBD2; v_gene: TRBV13; CDR3aa: ASSPLAGGPYEQY
d_gene: NA; v_gene: TRBV18; CDR3aa: ASSPLEGRASEQF
d_gene: NA; v_gene: TRBV6-5; CDR3aa: ASSYLDRQETQY
d_gene: NA; v_gene: TRBV28; CDR3aa: ASTSTGSPLH
d_gene: TRBD2; v_gene: TRBV7-2; CDR3aa: ASSLKREVTDTQY
d_gene: NA; v_gene: TRBV10-3; CDR3aa: AISDLATRSTDTQY
d_gene: NA; v_gene: TRBV5-6; CDR3aa: ASSARENTGELF
d_gene: NA; v_gene: TRBV7-9; CDR3aa: ASSLGGGSQGDEQF
d_gene: TRBD1; v_gene: TRBV25-1; CDR3aa: ASSPNRGTNEKLF
d_gene: TRBD2; v_gene: TRBV28; CDR3aa: ASKEGAVAGALKNEQF
d_gene: NA; v_gene: TRBV5-1; CDR3aa: ASSVDEGSSYVLT
d_gene: TRBD1; v_gene: TRBV7-2; CDR3aa: ASSSGTAENTEAF
d_gene: NA; v_gene: TRBV7-6; CDR3aa: ASSLGTGEAF
d_gene: TRBD2; v_gene: TRBV5-4; CDR3aa: ASSKGTSGGRDEQF
d_gene: NA; v_gene: TRBV9; CDR3aa: ASSVGTVEMEQY
d_gene: NA; v_gene: TRBV2; CDR3aa: ASSQAPAAQH
d_gene: TRBD2; v_gene: TRBV9; CDR3aa: ASSPGLAGYEQY
d_gene: NA; v_gene: TRBV4-1; CDR3aa: ASSQKGSSVHNEQF
d_gene: NA; v_gene: TRBV28; CDR3aa: ASSLSRNEQF
d_gene: NA; v_gene: TRBV7-3; CDR3aa: ASSLTSWSSYNEQF
d_gene: TRBD1; v_gene: TRBV27; CDR3aa: ASSLVRGPVGELF
d_gene: TRBD1; v_gene: TRBV28; CDR3aa: ASGDRVNTEAF
d_gene: NA; v_gene: TRBV27; CDR3aa: ASSFSVASTDTQY
d_gene: NA; v_gene: TRBV6-1; CDR3aa: ASRYEGYSTEAF
d_gene: NA; v_gene: TRBV5-4; CDR3aa: ASTRSSTDTQY
d_gene: TRBD1; v_gene: TRBV6-1; CDR3aa: ASSPGGETQY
d_gene: TRBD2; v_gene: TRBV6-1; CDR3aa: ASSLAGGGYNEQF